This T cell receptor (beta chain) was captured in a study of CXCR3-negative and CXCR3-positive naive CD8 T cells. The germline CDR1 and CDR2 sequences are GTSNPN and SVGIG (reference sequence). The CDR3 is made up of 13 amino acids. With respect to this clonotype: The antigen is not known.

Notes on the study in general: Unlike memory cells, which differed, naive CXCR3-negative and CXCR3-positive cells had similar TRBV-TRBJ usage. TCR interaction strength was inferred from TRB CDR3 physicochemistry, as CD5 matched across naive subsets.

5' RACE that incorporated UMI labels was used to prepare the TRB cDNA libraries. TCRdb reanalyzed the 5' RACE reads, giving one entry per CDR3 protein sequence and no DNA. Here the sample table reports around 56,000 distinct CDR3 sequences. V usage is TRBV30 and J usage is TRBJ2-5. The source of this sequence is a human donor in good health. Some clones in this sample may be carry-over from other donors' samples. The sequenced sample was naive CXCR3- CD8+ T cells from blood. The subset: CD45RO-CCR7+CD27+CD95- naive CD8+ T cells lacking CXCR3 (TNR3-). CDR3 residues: CAWSAQTHETQYF. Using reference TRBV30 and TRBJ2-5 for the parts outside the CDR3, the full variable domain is SQTIHQWPATLVQPVGSPLSLECTVEGTSNPNLYWYRQAAGRGLQLLFYSVGIGQISSEVPQNLSASRPQDRQFILSSKKLLLSDSGFYLCAWSAQTHETQYFGPGTRLLVL.